This T cell receptor (beta chain) was sequenced in a study of cytomegalovirus exposure and HLA in healthy donors. Study-wide results and caveats: A previous analysis found most TCR beta V segments productive roughly 90% or roughly 30% of the time. Presence/absence analyses rested on an assumption that sequencing depth was roughly uniform across donors.

Comment on this clone: The antigen is unknown.

Germline V CDR1 and CDR2: MDHEN, SYDVKM. CDR3 size: 15 residues. Trimming took 4 bases from V and 3 from J, leaving 10 bases between them. Primers for the PCR totalled 60 Vbeta and 13 Jbeta. Using immunoSEQ multiplex PCR, the repertoire was profiled, and TCRdb retains in-frame clones only, with some absent. The table records around 170,000 clones, around 77% of them present only once. Sequencing used PBMCs. This receptor was identified in a man in his fifties or sixties in good health and CMV-seronegative. The rearrangement uses TRBV28 and TRBJ2-6; possible D gene TRBD2, 6 bases. The CDR3 here is CASSWGGIGANVLTF. Written as DNA, the CDR3 is TGTGCCAGCAGTTGGGGAGGAATTGGGGCCAACGTCCTGACTTTC.